Included here is one TCR beta chain sequence, with context. The data belong to a study of blood T cell repertoires in COVID-19. Study details: The origin of the acute and convalescent COVID-19 samples was the United States, Italy and Spain. Sources were T cells, B-cell-depleted T cells, or PBMCs; the material itself was cDNA or gDNA.

The CDR3 length is 14 residues. Germline values: CDR1 KGHSH, CDR2 LQKENI. Trimming stripped 8 bases from V and 0 bases from J, with 14 bases between. Authors' analysis steps: Amplification of reference gene primers was used by the study to estimate nucleated cell counts. TCRdb's copy holds only in-frame clones and misses some; the assay was immunoSEQ multiplex PCR. V and J calls plus clone size are reproduced from that table; the DNA served to infer D and trimming. The data hold about 220,000 clones, with about 85% observed a single time. The chain joins TRBV18 to TRBJ2-7; D is perhaps TRBD2 (6 bases). The sequence derives from a man aged 50-60 years who had recovered from COVID-19. Input material: peripheral blood. The CDR3 reads CASHRRGSSYEQYF. The CDR3 nucleotides read TGTGCCAGCCACCGGCGGGGCAGCTCCTACGAGCAGTACTTC.